These 28 T cell receptor beta chains came from one sample sequenced in a study of vaccination and CD4 T cells after COVID-19. Time point denoted: late sampling 161 to 241 days after vaccination in three convalescent patients. TCRdb fed the PCR reads into MiXCR, producing one record per CDR3 protein. Of 25,000 to 30,000 distinct CDR3 sequences in the sample, 45% to 55% were seen once. The specimen was CD4+ T cells from blood, collected about 7 months after SARS-CoV-2 vaccination. The receptors were sampled from a human donor who had recovered from COVID-19.

The chain recombines TRBV4-1 with TRBJ1-1, with TRBD1 as a possible D gene (5 bases). Germline V CDR1 and CDR2: MGHRA, YSYEKL. The V and J ends lost 0 bases and 8 bases respectively, with 13 bases between them. The length of the CDR3 is 14 residues. CDR3 protein: CASSQEQTRDEAFF. The CDR3 DNA is TGCGCCAGCAGCCAAGAACAGACAAGGGACGAAGCTTTCTTT.

The V call is TRBV6-1, the J call TRBJ2-7; 11 bases map to TRBD2. V trimming: 10 bases; J trimming: 2 bases; junction bases outside the gene matches: 7. The CDR3 has 14 residues. Germline V gene sequence: CDR1 MNHNS, CDR2 SASEGT. CDR3 in DNA: TGTGCCACCCAGGGACTAGCGGCGACCTACGAGCAGTACTTC. Protein sequence: CATQGLAATYEQYF.

J is TRBJ2-7 and V is TRBV5-4; 12 nucleotides align to TRBD2. From germline, CDR1 is SGHNT and CDR2 YYREEE (reference sequence). Trimming cost V 4 bases and J 2 bases; bases outside gene matches: 10. This CDR3 spans 17 amino acids. CDR3 in DNA: TGTGCCAGCAGCCAAAGGCGGACTAGCGGGGACACCTACGAGCAGTACTTC. It translates to CASSQRRTSGDTYEQYF.

This clonotype was detected only a few times. V gene TRBV6-4 combines with J gene TRBJ2-3, with TRBD2 identical over 10 bases. Trimming cost V 2 bases and J 1 base; bases outside gene matches: 0. The CDR3 covers 15 residues. The germline V gene encodes CDR1 MRHNA and CDR2 SNTAGT. The CDR3 nucleotides are TGTGCCAGCAGTGACGGGACTAGCGGCACAGATACGCAGTATTTT. Encoded protein: CASSDGTSGTDTQYF.

The V and J genes are TRBV2 and TRBJ1-2; TRBD1 might be the D (6 bases). The CDR3 spans 14 residues. V was pared by 8 bases and J by 7 bases, with 20 bases between. Germline V gene data show CDR1 as SNHLY and CDR2 as FYNNEI. CDR3 nucleotides: TGTGCCAGCGGGGGGGCAGGGATCTTGCTTGGCTACACCTTC. Amino acids: CASGGAGILLGYTF. Based on the CDR3 plus reference TRBV2 and TRBJ1-2, the full variable domain is EPEVTQTPSHQVTQMGQEVILRCVPISNHLYFYWYRQILGQKVEFLVSFYNNEISEKSEIFDDQFSVERPDGSNFTLKIRSTKLEDSAMYFCASGGAGILLGYTFGSGTRLTVV.

V gene TRBV6-1 combines with J gene TRBJ2-4; a weak D match, TRBD2 (6 bases). This CDR3 spans 16 amino acids. Per germline, CDR1 MNHNS and CDR2 SASEGT. The germline V and J ends were trimmed by 7 bases and 0 bases, with 16 bases remaining between them. The CDR3 nucleotides are TGTGCCAGCACCGACGAAGGGAGGTTAGCCAAAAACATTCAGTACTTC. Translation gives CASTDEGRLAKNIQYF.

The V and J genes are TRBV7-2 and TRBJ2-3, with D tentatively TRBD1 (6 bases). The CDR3 extends over 14 amino acids. Germline V gene data show CDR1 as SGHTA and CDR2 as FQGNSA. Trimming shortened V by 1 base and J by 6 bases, and 11 bases separated the two germline ends. CDR3 residues: CASSLVSRGDTQYF. In DNA, the CDR3 is TGTGCCAGCAGCTTAGTCTCGAGGGGGGATACGCAGTATTTT. Together with reference TRBV7-2 and TRBJ2-3, the CDR3 gives the full variable domain: GAGVSQSPSNKVTEKGKDVELRCDPISGHTALYWYRQSLGQGLEFLIYFQGNSAPDKSGLPSDRFSAERTGGSVSTLTIQRTQQEDSAVYLCASSLVSRGDTQYFGPGTRLTVL.

The chain has TRBV7-2 and TRBJ1-2; no firm D call. The V and J ends lost 0 bases and 2 bases respectively, with 10 bases between them. Germline V CDR1 and CDR2: SGHTA, FQGNSA. This CDR3 spans 15 amino acids. The CDR3 nucleotides read TGTGCCAGCAGCTTAGCCGCAGGCGAAAACTATGGCTACACCTTC. Protein: CASSLAAGENYGYTF.

The V gene is TRBV6-1, the J gene TRBJ1-2; D unresolved. The CDR3 length is 13 residues. The V and J ends lost 5 bases and 3 bases respectively, with 10 bases between them. Germline CDR1 is MNHNS and CDR2 is SASEGT. DNA of the CDR3: TGTGCCAGCAGTCCCCGGCCGTACTATGGCTACACCTTC. Its protein product is CASSPRPYYGYTF.

V gene TRBV7-9 combines with J gene TRBJ1-1; D is possibly TRBD1 (5 bases). The germline V and J ends were trimmed by 5 bases and 4 bases, with 17 bases remaining between them. The CDR3 has 15 amino acids. CDR1 and CDR2 from the germline V gene are SEHNR and FQNEAQ (reference sequence). Here the CDR3 DNA reads TGTGCCAGCAGCCCCCCCGAGGGGAGCAGCACTGAAGCTTTCTTT. Protein: CASSPPEGSSTEAFF.

The chain joins TRBV28 to TRBJ2-3; D remains ambiguous. V was trimmed by 6 bases and J by 1 base, leaving 23 bases between them. CDR1 and CDR2 (germline): MDHEN, SYDVKM. CDR3 length: 18 amino acids. The CDR3 sequence is CASSSLGRSSSGTDTQYF. CDR3 nucleotide sequence: TGTGCCAGCAGCAGCCTCGGTCGGAGCAGTTCGGGCACAGATACGCAGTATTTT.

In this sample, this clonotype turned up a few times. The chain recombines TRBV7-2 with TRBJ2-7; the D is unclear. The CDR3 is 13 residues long. The V end lost 5 bases, the J end lost 5 bases, and 13 bases lay between the germline ends. From germline, CDR1 is SGHTA and CDR2 FQGNSA. The DNA of the CDR3 is TGTGCCAGCAGCCTCTTTGCCGAGGACGAGCAGTACTTC. It translates to CASSLFAEDEQYF.

This chain's CDR3 is CASSDRDRVGDTQYF. The CDR3 DNA sequence: TGTGCCAGCAGTGATCGGGACAGGGTTGGTGATACGCAGTATTTT. The rearrangement links TRBV6-1 to TRBJ2-3; 9 bases are shared with TRBD1. Trimming at V came to 3 bases and at J to 6 bases, leaving 7 bases not matched to a gene. CDR1 is MNHNS and CDR2 is SASEGT in the germline V gene. The CDR3 runs 15 residues.

This clonotype has a handful of counts. The chain combines TRBV10-1 with TRBJ2-3; 7 positions match TRBD2. Germline CDR1 and CDR2: WNHNN and SYGVQD (reference sequence). V dropped 3 bases and J dropped 2; count of bases not matched to a gene: 8. The CDR3 is 16 amino acids. CDR3 nucleotide sequence: TGCGCCAGCAGTGACGGGCTAGCGGCACCCACAGATACGCAGTATTTT. Translation: CASSDGLAAPTDTQYF.

This clonotype has only a few counts. The rearrangement joins TRBV28 to TRBJ1-6; D not certain. Looked up from germline, CDR1 is MDHEN and CDR2 is SYDVKM. V was shortened by 3 bases and J by 7 bases, with 13 bases between the two germline ends. The CDR3 contains 15 residues. In DNA, the CDR3 is TGTGCCAGCAGTTTCGGGCAGAGGGAAAATTCACCCCTCCACTTT. Its protein product is CASSFGQRENSPLHF.

This chain joins TRBV5-4 and TRBJ2-3; D is perhaps TRBD2 (6 bases). This CDR3 is built from 13 residues. The V gene's germline CDR1 is SGHNT and CDR2 YYREEE (reference sequence). V lost 6 bases, J lost 0 bases, and 8 bases lay in between. The CDR3 loop is CASTSASTDTQYF. DNA for the CDR3: TGTGCCAGCACTAGCGCTAGCACAGATACGCAGTATTTT. The full variable domain, rest sourced from reference TRBV5-4 and TRBJ2-3, is ETGVTQSPTHLIKTRGQQVTLRCSSQSGHNTVSWYQQALGQGPQFIFQYYREEENGRGNFPPRFSGLQFPNYSSELNVNALELDDSALYLCASTSASTDTQYFGPGTRLTVL.

The chain is built from TRBV15 and TRBJ1-2, with a possible D match to TRBD1 (5 bases). This CDR3 contains 17 residues. The V end lost 1 base, the J end lost 0 bases, and 15 bases lay between the germline ends. The germline gives CDR1 LNHNV, CDR2 YYDKDF (reference sequence). The CDR3 DNA sequence: TGTGCCACCAGCAGAGCCTGGGGCAGAGATACTAACTATGGCTACACCTTC. Translation gives CATSRAWGRDTNYGYTF.

This clonotype was detected only a few times. The chain combines TRBV7-3 with TRBJ2-3, with D uncertain. The V end was cut by 4 bases, the J end by 6 bases, with 8 bases between. Germline loops: CDR1 SGHTA, CDR2 FQGTGA. This CDR3 region has 12 residues. The CDR3 DNA reads as TGTGCCAGCAGCTATATCGGCGATACGCAGTATTTT. As protein: CASSYIGDTQYF. The whole variable domain, remainder taken from reference TRBV7-3 and TRBJ2-3, is GAGVSQTPSNKVTEKGKYVELRCDPISGHTALYWYRQSLGQGPEFLIYFQGTGAADDSGLPNDRFFAVRPEGSVSTLKIQRTERGDSAVYLCASSYIGDTQYFGPGTRLTVL.

This chain connects TRBV28 to TRBJ2-7, with unresolved D. Trimming stripped 5 bases from V and 2 bases from J, with 4 bases between. The germline CDR1 and CDR2 sequences are MDHEN and SYDVKM. CDR3 length: 11 amino acids. The CDR3 region is CASSSPYEQYF. CDR3 sequence (DNA): TGTGCCAGCAGTAGCCCCTACGAGCAGTACTTC.

The chain couples TRBV30 to TRBJ1-5; 7 bases match TRBD1. Per the germline V gene, CDR1 is GTSNPN and CDR2 is SVGIG (reference sequence). Losses at the gene ends were 2 bases for V and 6 bases for J; bases not matched to a gene: 7. This CDR3 is built from 14 residues. Here the CDR3 DNA reads TGTGCCTGGAGTAGAGACAGGGTTGCTCAGCCCCAGCATTTT. This gives the protein CAWSRDRVAQPQHF.

The gene calls are TRBV6-1 and TRBJ1-1; 11 bases are a match to TRBD1. This CDR3 region has 16 residues. Trimming took 1 base from V and 6 from J; bases not matched to a gene: 7. The germline V gene encodes CDR1 MNHNS and CDR2 SASEGT. Here the CDR3 reads CASSEETGQGAAEAFF. CDR3 DNA sequence: TGTGCCAGCAGTGAAGAAACAGGACAGGGGGCCGCTGAAGCTTTCTTT.

The V call is TRBV14, the J call TRBJ2-3; 10 nucleotides match TRBD2. The CDR3 has 16 residues. V shed 4 bases and J 5 bases; nucleotides not matched to a gene: 9. The germline V gene has CDR1 SGHDN and CDR2 FVKESK. The CDR3 sequence: CASSPPPSGSLDTQYF. CDR3 DNA sequence: TGTGCCAGCAGCCCCCCCCCTAGCGGGAGCTTAGATACGCAGTATTTT.

The chain uses TRBV7-9 and TRBJ2-5, with D possibly being TRBD1 (6 bases). This CDR3 has 13 residues. V lost 4 bases and J lost 2, with 8 bases in between. From germline, CDR1 is SEHNR and CDR2 FQNEAQ (reference sequence). The CDR3: CASSSDRQETQYF. In DNA form, the CDR3 reads TGTGCCAGCAGCTCAGACAGGCAAGAGACCCAGTACTTC.

This chain joins TRBV7-3 and TRBJ2-2; D possibly matches TRBD1 or TRBD2 (5 bases each). V was cut by 5 bases and J by 0 bases, with 19 bases left in between. This CDR3 has 18 residues. Germline CDR1 SGHTA, CDR2 FQGTGA. CDR3 sequence: CASSPVGRSHANTGELFF. The CDR3 bases are TGTGCCAGCAGCCCAGTGGGACGGTCCCACGCGAACACCGGGGAGCTGTTTTTT.

This rearrangement joins TRBV28 to TRBJ1-2; D gene unclear. V dropped 2 bases and J dropped 7 bases, with 8 bases sitting between them. The CDR3 has 12 residues. The germline CDR1 and CDR2 sequences are MDHEN and SYDVKM. The CDR3 coding sequence is TGTGCCAGCAGTTTAGGGGATTCTGGCTACACCTTC. Protein product: CASSLGDSGYTF.

This chain connects TRBV2 to TRBJ2-3, with 12 bases aligning to TRBD2. The V segment lost 3 bases and the J segment 4 bases; nucleotides outside the gene matches: 2. The CDR3 consists of 15 residues. Per the germline V gene, CDR1 is SNHLY and CDR2 is FYNNEI. CDR3 residues: CASSERLAGADTQYF. Written as DNA, the CDR3 is TGTGCCAGCAGTGAGCGACTAGCGGGAGCAGATACGCAGTATTTT.

The V and J genes are TRBV27 and TRBJ1-6; 8 nucleotides line up with TRBD1. With 1 base clipped from V and 8 bases from J, the junction kept 4 bases outside the gene matches. Germline V gene data show CDR1 as MNHEY and CDR2 as SMNVEV (reference sequence). The CDR3 spans 15 residues. This CDR3 is CASSLYRGKDSPLHF. The CDR3 DNA is TGTGCCAGCAGTTTATACAGGGGGAAGGATTCACCCCTCCACTTT.

The chain is built from TRBV2 and TRBJ2-3; D gene ambiguous. The CDR3 covers 15 residues. The V and J ends lost 3 bases and 0 bases respectively, with 10 bases between them. Germline V gene lookup returns CDR1 SNHLY and CDR2 FYNNEI. CDR3 protein: CASSDPSLSTDTQYF. CDR3 bases: TGTGCCAGCAGTGACCCCTCTCTCAGCACAGATACGCAGTATTTT.